What follows describes a single T cell receptor (beta chain). Its antigen is unknown. Some clones are missing from TCRdb's copy, which holds only in-frame ones; the method was immunoSEQ multiplex PCR. This sample yields 2 million to 2.5 million clones, of which about 92% are seen a single time; 1.5% to 2% belongs to the top ten. Naivety among CD8 cells was defined by CD45RO negativity and positive CCR7 selection, thereby excluding terminally differentiated effector memory CD45RA+ cells. These data originate in a study of shared clonotypes between healthy human individuals. Study-level results: Clonotypes not shared had lower generation probabilities than those common to all four donors.

This CDR3 region has 13 residues. The chain employs TRBV21-1 and TRBJ1-5; the DNA was not used to check the table's D call, TRBD1. TRBV21-1 is classified as a pseudogene. Input material: naive CD8+ T cells from PBMCs. This receptor was taken from a man younger than 35 in good health. Some clones in this sample may be carry-over from other donors' samples. CDR3 protein: CAGLDRVDQPQHF. CDR3 bases: TGTGCCGGGTTGGACAGAGTTGATCAGCCCCAGCATTTT.